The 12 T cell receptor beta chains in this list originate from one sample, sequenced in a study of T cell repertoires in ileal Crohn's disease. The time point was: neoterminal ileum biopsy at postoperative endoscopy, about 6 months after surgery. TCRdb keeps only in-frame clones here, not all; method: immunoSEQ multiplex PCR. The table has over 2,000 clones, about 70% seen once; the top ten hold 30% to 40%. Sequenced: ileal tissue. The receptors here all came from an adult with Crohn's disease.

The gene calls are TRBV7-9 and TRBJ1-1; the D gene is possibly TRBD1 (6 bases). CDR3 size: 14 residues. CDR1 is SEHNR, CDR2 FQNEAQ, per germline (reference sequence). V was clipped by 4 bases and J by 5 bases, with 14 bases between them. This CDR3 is CASSWGGRRTEAFF. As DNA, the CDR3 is TGTGCCAGCAGCTGGGGGGGCAGGAGGACTGAAGCTTTCTTT.

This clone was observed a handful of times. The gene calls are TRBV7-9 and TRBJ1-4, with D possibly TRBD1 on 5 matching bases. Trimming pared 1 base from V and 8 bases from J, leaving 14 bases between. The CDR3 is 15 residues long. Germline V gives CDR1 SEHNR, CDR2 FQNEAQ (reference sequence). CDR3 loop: CASSLEVGRAEKLFF. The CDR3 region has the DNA TGTGCCAGCAGCTTAGAGGTCGGCAGGGCGGAAAAACTGTTTTTT. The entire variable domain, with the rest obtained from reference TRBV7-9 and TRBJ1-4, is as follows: DTGVSQNPRHKITKRGQNVTFRCDPISEHNRLYWYRQTLGQGPEFLTYFQNEAQLEKSRLLSDRFSAERPKGSFSTLEIQRTEQGDSAMYLCASSLEVGRAEKLFFGSGTQLSVL.

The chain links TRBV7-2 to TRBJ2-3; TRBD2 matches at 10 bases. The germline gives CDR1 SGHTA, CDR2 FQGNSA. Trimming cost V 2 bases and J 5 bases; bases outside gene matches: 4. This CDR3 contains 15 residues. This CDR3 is CASSLSGGALDTQYF. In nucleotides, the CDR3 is TGTGCCAGCAGCTTAAGCGGGGGGGCCTTAGATACGCAGTATTTT.

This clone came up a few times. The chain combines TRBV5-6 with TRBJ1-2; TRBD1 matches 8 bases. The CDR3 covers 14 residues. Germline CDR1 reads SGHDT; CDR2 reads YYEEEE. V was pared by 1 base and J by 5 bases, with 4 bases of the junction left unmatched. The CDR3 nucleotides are TGTGCCAGCAGCTTGCAGGGGGCTGAATATGGCTACACCTTC. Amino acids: CASSLQGAEYGYTF. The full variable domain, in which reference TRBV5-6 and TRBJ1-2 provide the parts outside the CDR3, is DAGVTQSPTHLIKTRGQQVTLRCSPKSGHDTVSWYQQALGQGPQFIFQYYEEEERQRGNFPDRFSGHQFPNYSSELNVNALLLGDSALYLCASSLQGAEYGYTFGSGTRLTVV.

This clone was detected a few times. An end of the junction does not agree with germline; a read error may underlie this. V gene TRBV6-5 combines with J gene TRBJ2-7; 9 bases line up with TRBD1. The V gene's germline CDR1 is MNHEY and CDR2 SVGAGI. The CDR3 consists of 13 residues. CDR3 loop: CASSTGTGHKFNF. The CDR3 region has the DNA TGTGCCAGCAGTACAGGGACAGGGCACAAGTTCAACTTC.

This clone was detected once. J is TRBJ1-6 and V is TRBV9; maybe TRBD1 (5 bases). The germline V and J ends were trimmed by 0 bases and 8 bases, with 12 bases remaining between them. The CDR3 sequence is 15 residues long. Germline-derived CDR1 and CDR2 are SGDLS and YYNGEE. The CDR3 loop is CASSVEGRGDSPLHF. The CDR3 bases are TGTGCCAGCAGCGTAGAGGGACGGGGGGATTCACCCCTCCACTTT.

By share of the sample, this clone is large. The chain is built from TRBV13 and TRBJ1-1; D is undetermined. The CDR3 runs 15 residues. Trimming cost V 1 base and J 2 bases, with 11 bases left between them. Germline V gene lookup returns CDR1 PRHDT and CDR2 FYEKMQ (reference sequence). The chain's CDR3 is CASSLVIGGNTEAFF. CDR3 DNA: TGTGCCAGCAGCTTAGTAATCGGAGGAAACACTGAAGCTTTCTTT.

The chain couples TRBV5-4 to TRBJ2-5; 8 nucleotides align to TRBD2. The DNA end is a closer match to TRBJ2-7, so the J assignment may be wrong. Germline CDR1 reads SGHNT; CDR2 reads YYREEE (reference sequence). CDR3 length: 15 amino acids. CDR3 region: CASSLETSVGYEQYF. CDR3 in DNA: TGTGCCAGCAGCTTGGAGACTAGCGTAGGATACGAGCAGTACTTC.

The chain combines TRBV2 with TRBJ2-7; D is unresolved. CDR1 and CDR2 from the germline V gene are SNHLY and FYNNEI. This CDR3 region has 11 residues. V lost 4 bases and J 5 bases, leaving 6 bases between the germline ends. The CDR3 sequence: CASSVLHEQYF. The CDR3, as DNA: TGTGCCAGCAGTGTCCTCCACGAGCAGTACTTC.

The CDR3 here is CASSQEWSSGNTIYF. The CDR3 region has the DNA TGTGCCAGCAGCCAAGAATGGAGCTCTGGAAACACCATATATTTT. The chain links TRBV14 to TRBJ1-3; unclear D gene. V lost 0 bases, J lost 0 bases, and 6 bases lay in between. This CDR3 is built from 15 residues. Germline CDR1 is SGHDN and CDR2 is FVKESK.

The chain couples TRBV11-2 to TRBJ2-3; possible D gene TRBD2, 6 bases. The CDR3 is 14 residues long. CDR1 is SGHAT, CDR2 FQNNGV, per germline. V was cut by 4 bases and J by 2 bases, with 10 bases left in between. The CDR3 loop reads CASSSGLNTDTQYF. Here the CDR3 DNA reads TGTGCCAGCAGCTCGGGACTCAACACAGATACGCAGTATTTT. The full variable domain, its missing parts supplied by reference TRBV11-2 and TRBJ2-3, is EAGVAQSPRYKIIEKRQSVAFWCNPISGHATLYWYQQILGQGPKLLIQFQNNGVVDDSQLPKDRFSAERLKGVDSTLKIQPAKLEDSAVYLCASSSGLNTDTQYFGPGTRLTVL.

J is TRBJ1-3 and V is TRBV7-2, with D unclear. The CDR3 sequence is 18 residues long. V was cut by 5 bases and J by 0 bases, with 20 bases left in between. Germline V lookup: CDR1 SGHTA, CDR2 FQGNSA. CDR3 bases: TGTGCCAGCAGCCCGTCTTGGACTGACTTTAGCTCTGGAAACACCATATATTTT. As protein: CASSPSWTDFSSGNTIYF.